The 17 T cell receptor beta chains reported below all come from one sample, sequenced in a study of T cells after yellow fever vaccination. MiXCR, applied by TCRdb to the 5' RACE reads, yields one record per CDR3 protein. The data show a few hundred thousand distinct CDR3 sequences, around 3.9% seen once. The specimen was PBMCs, collected on the day of the yellow fever booster vaccination. These receptors originate from a man aged 18 to 30 who received the YFV17D yellow fever vaccine.

The CDR3 is CASSHSGTKVAKNIQYF. The CDR3, as DNA: TGTGCCAGCAGCCACTCCGGGACAAAGGTAGCCAAAAACATTCAGTACTTC. The chain uses TRBV28 and TRBJ2-4, with D perhaps TRBD1 (6 bases). Germline assignment: CDR1 MDHEN and CDR2 SYDVKM. Trimming took off 6 bases at V and 0 bases at J, with 18 bases between the two ends. The CDR3 is 17 residues long.

V gene TRBV25-1 combines with J gene TRBJ2-3; TRBD1 is a possible D gene (5 bases). Trimming took off 1 base at V and 0 bases at J, with 11 bases between the two ends. The CDR3 extends over 16 amino acids. In germline, CDR1 is MGHDK, CDR2 SYGVNS. The CDR3 sequence: CASSELRGMSTDTQYF. The CDR3 nucleotides are TGTGCCAGCAGTGAATTAAGGGGAATGAGCACAGATACGCAGTATTTT.

There are many counts of this clonotype. V and J are TRBV5-5 and TRBJ2-2; no definite D call. The CDR3 has 11 amino acids. V was trimmed by 4 bases and J by 8 bases, leaving 6 bases between them. CDR1 is SGHKS and CDR2 is YYEKEE in the germline V gene (reference sequence). The CDR3 nucleotides are TGTGCCAGCAGCCCCGCGGGGGAGCTGTTTTTT. Translated: CASSPAGELFF.

This clonotype was counted many times. The chain carries TRBV6-5 and TRBJ1-5; 9 bases map to TRBD1. Per the germline V gene, CDR1 is MNHEY and CDR2 is SVGAGI. V dropped 4 bases and J dropped 6; count of bases not matched to a gene: 4. The CDR3 is made up of 14 amino acids. The CDR3 is CASSSGQGGQPQHF. CDR3 sequence (DNA): TGTGCCAGCAGTTCGGGACAGGGAGGTCAGCCCCAGCATTTT.

The table lists this clonotype with many counts. The rearrangement uses TRBV20-1 and TRBJ1-5; possible D gene TRBD1, 6 bases. There are 13 residues in the CDR3. Germline assignment: CDR1 DFQATT and CDR2 SNEGSKA (reference sequence). V was trimmed by 2 bases and J by 4 bases, leaving 9 bases between them. The CDR3 bases are TGCAGTGCTAGATGGGGGCCGAATCAGCCCCAGCATTTT. This encodes CSARWGPNQPQHF.

This clonotype has a count of ten or more. The V gene is TRBV20-1, the J gene TRBJ1-2; the match to TRBD1 covers 7 bases. The CDR3 length is 17 residues. Germline loops: CDR1 DFQATT, CDR2 SNEGSKA (reference sequence). The trim removed 0 bases at V and 2 bases at J, leaving 12 bases unmatched. In DNA form, the CDR3 reads TGCAGTGCTAGAGATCCCCCGGGAAGGGGGCGCAACTATGGCTACACCTTC. As protein: CSARDPPGRGRNYGYTF.

This clonotype was recorded a few times. This sequence joins TRBV5-1 and TRBJ1-1; D may be TRBD1 (6 bases). The CDR3 totals 14 residues. Germline V gives CDR1 SGHRS, CDR2 YFSETQ. V lost 0 bases, J lost 5 bases, and 11 bases lay in between. In nucleotides, the CDR3 is TGCGCCAGCAGCTTGGTCCAAGGGGGGACTGAAGCTTTCTTT. Translating it yields CASSLVQGGTEAFF.

This clonotype has ten or more counts. V gene TRBV4-2 combines with J gene TRBJ2-2, with 9 nucleotides matching TRBD2. In germline, CDR1 is LGHNA, CDR2 YNFKEQ. The CDR3 runs 18 residues. Unmatched junction bases numbered 12, after V lost 0 bases and J lost 7 bases. CDR3 sequence reads: CASSQEASGDWVDGELFF. Here the CDR3 DNA reads TGTGCCAGCAGCCAAGAAGCTAGCGGGGACTGGGTTGACGGGGAGCTGTTTTTT.

The genes are TRBV9 and TRBJ1-1, with D maybe TRBD1 (6 bases). CDR3 length equals 14 residues. Germline V gene sequence: CDR1 SGDLS, CDR2 YYNGEE. Trimming pared 4 bases from V and 2 bases from J, leaving 12 bases between. CDR3 protein: CASSPLGANTEAFF. The CDR3 DNA is TGTGCCAGCAGCCCCTTGGGGGCAAACACTGAAGCTTTCTTT.

This clonotype was counted between two and nine times. The chain carries TRBV7-2 and TRBJ1-5; TRBD1 matches at 7 bases. CDR3 length: 13 residues. The V gene's germline CDR1 is SGHTA and CDR2 FQGNSA. V lost 5 bases to trimming and J lost 6 bases; unmatched junction nucleotides: 4. CDR3 DNA sequence: TGTGCCAGCAGCGTAGACAGGGTTCAGCCCCAGCATTTT. The encoded protein is CASSVDRVQPQHF.

This clonotype was counted ten times or more. The rearrangement links TRBV7-9 to TRBJ2-7, with 11 nucleotides matching TRBD2. There are 15 residues in the CDR3. J gave up 5 bases and V 5 bases, and 8 bases lay outside the gene matches. From germline, CDR1 is SEHNR and CDR2 FQNEAQ (reference sequence). The CDR3 region has the DNA TGTGCCAGCAGCCCTATAGCGGGGGGGACCCACGAGCAGTACTTC. Residues: CASSPIAGGTHEQYF.

This clonotype has ten or more counts. The gene calls are TRBV6-5 and TRBJ2-3, with D possibly being TRBD1 (6 bases). In germline, CDR1 is MNHEY, CDR2 SVGAGI. V lost 5 bases and J lost 1, with 10 bases in between. This CDR3 comprises 14 residues. The CDR3, as DNA: TGTGCCAGCAGTCGACAGGAAGGCACAGATACGCAGTATTTT. The encoded protein is CASSRQEGTDTQYF.

This clonotype was seen ten or more times. This sequence joins TRBV12-3 or TRBV12-4 and TRBJ2-3; TRBD1 agrees at 8 bases. This CDR3 is built from 13 residues. The J segment lost 6 bases and the V segment lost 6 bases, leaving 5 bases of the junction unmatched. The CDR3 is CASRTTGVDTQYF. CDR3 sequence (DNA): TGTGCCAGCAGGACGACAGGGGTTGATACGCAGTATTTT.

There are many counts of this clonotype. The chain links TRBV7-9 to TRBJ1-2; 7 nucleotides agree with TRBD1. V lost 4 bases to trimming and J lost 3 bases; unmatched junction nucleotides: 5. Per germline, CDR1 SEHNR and CDR2 FQNEAQ (reference sequence). The CDR3 consists of 14 residues. The chain's CDR3 is CASSSTGSHYGYTF. CDR3 bases: TGTGCCAGCAGCTCGACAGGGAGTCACTATGGCTACACCTTC.

The chain joins TRBV5-1 to TRBJ1-2; 10 bases align to TRBD1. Germline CDR1 and CDR2: SGHRS and YFSETQ. This CDR3 has 15 amino acids. V lost 4 bases and J lost 3; bases outside the gene matches: 6. Written as DNA, the CDR3 is TGCGCCAGCAGCATTGACAGGGGGCGCGACTATGGCTACACCTTC. It codes for CASSIDRGRDYGYTF. The complete variable domain, with remaining parts taken from reference TRBV5-1 and TRBJ1-2, reads KAGVTQTPRYLIKTRGQQVTLSCSPISGHRSVSWYQQTPGQGLQFLFEYFSETQRNKGNFPGRFSGRQFSNSRSEMNVSTLELGDSALYLCASSIDRGRDYGYTFGSGTRLTVV.

A few counts support this clonotype. The J gene is TRBJ2-2, the V gene TRBV2, with D tentatively TRBD2 (7 bases). The germline V gene has CDR1 SNHLY and CDR2 FYNNEI. This CDR3 has 13 amino acids. V lost 10 bases and J 7 bases, leaving 16 bases between the germline ends. In DNA form, the CDR3 reads TGTGCCAACCGGCGGGGGACAAGCGGGGAGCTGTTTTTT. It translates to CANRRGTSGELFF.

This clonotype has only a few counts. The chain joins TRBV5-4 to TRBJ2-3; a possible D gene is TRBD2 (5 bases). CDR3 length equals 15 residues. Germline V CDR1 and CDR2: SGHNT, YYREEE (reference sequence). The V end lost 3 bases, the J end lost 5 bases, and 16 bases lay between the germline ends. The CDR3 region is CASSSSRGPRDTQYF. The DNA for the CDR3 is TGTGCCAGCAGCTCCTCGCGAGGGCCCCGAGATACGCAGTATTTT.